The T cell receptor beta chain under discussion was sequenced for a study of technical replicates of blood from several donors. The CDR3 has 13 amino acids. Germline CDR1 is SQVTM and CDR2 is ANQGSEA. Between the trimmed V and J ends, which lost 5 bases and 5 bases, there was a span of 12 bases. Method: immunoSEQ multiplex PCR; TCRdb's copy keeps in-frame clones and lacks some. This sample carries 75,000 to 90,000 clones, over 90% of them seen once, and the ten largest clones take more than 0.3%. Sequenced input: T cells isolated from PBMCs. The gene calls are TRBV29-1 and TRBJ2-2, with D unclear. This clonotype was sampled from a human donor in good health. The CDR3 DNA sequence: TGCAGCGTTCGGGTCGGAACGACCGGGGAGCTGTTTTTT. It yields the protein CSVRVGTTGELFF.